This T cell receptor (beta chain) was profiled in a study of blood T cell repertoires in COVID-19. Study background: There were acute and convalescent COVID-19 samples, and they came from the United States, Italy and Spain. Sources were T cells, B-cell-depleted T cells, or PBMCs; the material itself was cDNA or gDNA.

Some clones are missing from TCRdb's copy, which holds only in-frame ones; the method was immunoSEQ multiplex PCR. Of around 190,000 clones listed, about 86% are singletons. Sequencing was performed on peripheral blood. This receptor was obtained from a man aged 45-60 years with active or convalescent COVID-19.

This CDR3 reads CAPTANRDGYTF. In DNA, the CDR3 is TGTGCCCCGACCGCGAACAGGGATGGCTACACCTTC. The chain employs TRBV10-3 and TRBJ1-2; D is possibly TRBD1 (6 bases). Germline V gives CDR1 ENHRY, CDR2 SYGVKD. V lost 11 bases, J lost 6 bases, and 16 bases lay in between. The CDR3 runs 12 residues.